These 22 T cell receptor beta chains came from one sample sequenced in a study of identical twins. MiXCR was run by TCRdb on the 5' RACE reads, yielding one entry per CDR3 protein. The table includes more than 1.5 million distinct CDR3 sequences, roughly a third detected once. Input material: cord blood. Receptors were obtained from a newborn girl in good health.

The CDR3 sequence is CASSPGQGPDGEQYF. The CDR3 nucleotides read TGTGCCAGCAGCCCGGGACAGGGCCCCGATGGGGAGCAGTACTTC. This sequence joins TRBV4-2 and TRBJ2-7; 9 positions agree with TRBD1. CDR3 size: 15 residues. CDR1 is LGHNA and CDR2 is YNFKEQ in the germline V gene. Losses at the gene ends were 4 bases for V and 7 bases for J; bases not matched to a gene: 11.

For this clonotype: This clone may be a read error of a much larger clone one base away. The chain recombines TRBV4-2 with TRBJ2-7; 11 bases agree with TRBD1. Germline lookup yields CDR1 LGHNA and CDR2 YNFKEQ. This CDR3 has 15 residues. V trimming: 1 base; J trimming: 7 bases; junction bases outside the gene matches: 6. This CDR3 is CASSQGTGGYNEQYF. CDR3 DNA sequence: TGTGCCAGCAGCCAAGGGACAGGGGGCTACAATGAGCAGTACTTC.

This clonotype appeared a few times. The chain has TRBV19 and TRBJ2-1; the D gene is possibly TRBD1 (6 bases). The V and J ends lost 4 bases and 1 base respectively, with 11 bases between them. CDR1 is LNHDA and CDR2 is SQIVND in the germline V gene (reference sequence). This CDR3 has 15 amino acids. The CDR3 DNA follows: TGTGCCAGTAGTAGTTTGGACAGTTCCTACAATGAGCAGTTCTTC. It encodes CASSSLDSSYNEQFF. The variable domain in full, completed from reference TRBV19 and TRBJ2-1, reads DGGITQSPKYLFRKEGQNVTLSCEQNLNHDAMYWYRQDPGQGLRLIYYSQIVNDFQKGDIAEGYSVSREKKESFPLTVTSAQKNPTAFYLCASSSLDSSYNEQFFGPGTRLTVL.

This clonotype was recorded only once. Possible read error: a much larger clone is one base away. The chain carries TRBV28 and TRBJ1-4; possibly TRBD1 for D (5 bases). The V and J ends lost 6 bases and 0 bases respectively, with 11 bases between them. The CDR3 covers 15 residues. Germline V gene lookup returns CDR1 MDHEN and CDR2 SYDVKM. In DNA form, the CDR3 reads TGTGCCAGCAGGCGCCGGGGGGCAACTAATGAAAAACTGTTTTTT. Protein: CASRRRGATNEKLFF.

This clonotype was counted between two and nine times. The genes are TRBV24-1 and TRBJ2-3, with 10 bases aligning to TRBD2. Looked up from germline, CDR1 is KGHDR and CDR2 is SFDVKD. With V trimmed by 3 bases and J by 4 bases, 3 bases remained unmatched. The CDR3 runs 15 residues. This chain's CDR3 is CATSDPGTSADTQYF. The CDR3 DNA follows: TGTGCCACCAGTGATCCCGGGACTAGCGCAGATACGCAGTATTTT.

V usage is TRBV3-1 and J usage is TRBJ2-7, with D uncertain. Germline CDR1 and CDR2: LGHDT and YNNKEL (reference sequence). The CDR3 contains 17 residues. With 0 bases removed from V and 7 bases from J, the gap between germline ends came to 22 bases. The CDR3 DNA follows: TGTGCCAGCAGCCAAGAACGAGTAAACCCCAACTACAATGAGCAGTACTTC. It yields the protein CASSQERVNPNYNEQYF.

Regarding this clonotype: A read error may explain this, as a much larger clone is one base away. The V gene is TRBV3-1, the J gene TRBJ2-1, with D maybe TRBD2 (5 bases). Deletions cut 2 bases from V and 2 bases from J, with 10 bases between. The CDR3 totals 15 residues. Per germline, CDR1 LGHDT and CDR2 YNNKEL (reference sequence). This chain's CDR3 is CASSQQPGTYNEQFF. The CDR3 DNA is TGTGCCAGCAGCCAACAGCCGGGGACCTACAATGAGCAGTTCTTC.

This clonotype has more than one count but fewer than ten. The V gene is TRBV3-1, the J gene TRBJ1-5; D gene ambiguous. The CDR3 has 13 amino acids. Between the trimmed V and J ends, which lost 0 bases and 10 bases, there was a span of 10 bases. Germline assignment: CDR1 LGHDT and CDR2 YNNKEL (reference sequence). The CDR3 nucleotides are TGTGCCAGCAGCCAAGATCTGCTCATTCCCCAGCATTTT. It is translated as CASSQDLLIPQHF.

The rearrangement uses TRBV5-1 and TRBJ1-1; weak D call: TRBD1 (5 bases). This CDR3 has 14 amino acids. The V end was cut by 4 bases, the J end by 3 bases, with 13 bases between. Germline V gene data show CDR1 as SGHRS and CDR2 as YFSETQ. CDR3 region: CASSPQGPYTEAFF. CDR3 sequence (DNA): TGCGCCAGCAGCCCCCAGGGTCCCTACACTGAAGCTTTCTTT.

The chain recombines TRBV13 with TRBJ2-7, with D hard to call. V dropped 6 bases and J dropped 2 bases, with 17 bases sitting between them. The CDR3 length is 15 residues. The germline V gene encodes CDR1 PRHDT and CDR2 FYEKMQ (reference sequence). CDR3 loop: CASRQASAPAYEQYF. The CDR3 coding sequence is TGTGCCAGCAGGCAGGCAAGCGCGCCAGCCTACGAGCAGTACTTC.

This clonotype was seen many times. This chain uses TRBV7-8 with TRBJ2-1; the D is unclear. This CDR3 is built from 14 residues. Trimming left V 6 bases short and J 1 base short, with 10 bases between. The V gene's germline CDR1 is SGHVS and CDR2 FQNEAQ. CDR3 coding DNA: TGTGCCAGCAGTTTATCCGAATCCTACAATGAGCAGTTCTTC. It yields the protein CASSLSESYNEQFF.

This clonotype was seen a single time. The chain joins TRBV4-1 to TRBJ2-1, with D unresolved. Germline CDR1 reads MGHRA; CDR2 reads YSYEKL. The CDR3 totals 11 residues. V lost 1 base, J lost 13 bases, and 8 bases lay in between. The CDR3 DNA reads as TGCGCCAGCAGCCAAGCGGCCACACAGTTCTTC. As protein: CASSQAATQFF.

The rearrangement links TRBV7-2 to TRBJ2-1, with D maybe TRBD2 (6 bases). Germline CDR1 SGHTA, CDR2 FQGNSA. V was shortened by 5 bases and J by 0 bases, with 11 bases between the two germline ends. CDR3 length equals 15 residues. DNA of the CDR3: TGTGCCAGCAGCATTAGCGGCTACTCCTACAATGAGCAGTTCTTC. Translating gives CASSISGYSYNEQFF.

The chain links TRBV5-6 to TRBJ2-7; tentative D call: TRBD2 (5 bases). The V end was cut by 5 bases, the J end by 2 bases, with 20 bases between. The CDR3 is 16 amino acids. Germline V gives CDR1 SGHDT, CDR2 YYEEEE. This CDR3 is CASRPTGITRPYEQYF. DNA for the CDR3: TGTGCCAGCAGGCCAACCGGGATCACGAGGCCCTACGAGCAGTACTTC.

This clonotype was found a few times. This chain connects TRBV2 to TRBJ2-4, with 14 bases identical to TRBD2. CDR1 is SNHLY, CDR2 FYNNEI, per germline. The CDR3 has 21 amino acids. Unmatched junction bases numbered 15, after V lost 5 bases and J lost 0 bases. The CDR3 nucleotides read TGTGCCAGCAGTAAACCCGGGACTAGCGGGGGTAGATTACTAGCCAAAAACATTCAGTACTTC. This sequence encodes CASSKPGTSGGRLLAKNIQYF.

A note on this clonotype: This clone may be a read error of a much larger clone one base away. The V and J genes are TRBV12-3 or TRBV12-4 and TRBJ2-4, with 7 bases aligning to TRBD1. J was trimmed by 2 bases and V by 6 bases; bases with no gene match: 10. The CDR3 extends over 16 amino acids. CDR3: CASRYRVRGSKNIQYF. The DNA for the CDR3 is TGTGCCAGCAGATACCGGGTCAGGGGGTCCAAAAACATTCAGTACTTC.

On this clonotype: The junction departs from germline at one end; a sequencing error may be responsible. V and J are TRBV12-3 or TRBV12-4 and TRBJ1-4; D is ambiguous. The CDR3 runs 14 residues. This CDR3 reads CAGSFRHTNEKLFF. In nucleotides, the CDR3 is TGTGCCGGCAGTTTCAGACACACTAATGAAAAACTGTTTTTT.

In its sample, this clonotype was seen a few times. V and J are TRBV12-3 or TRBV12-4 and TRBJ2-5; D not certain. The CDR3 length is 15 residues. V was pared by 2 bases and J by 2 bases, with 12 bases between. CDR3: CASSLSLRLQETQYF. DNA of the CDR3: TGTGCCAGCAGTTTAAGTCTGCGTTTACAAGAGACCCAGTACTTC.

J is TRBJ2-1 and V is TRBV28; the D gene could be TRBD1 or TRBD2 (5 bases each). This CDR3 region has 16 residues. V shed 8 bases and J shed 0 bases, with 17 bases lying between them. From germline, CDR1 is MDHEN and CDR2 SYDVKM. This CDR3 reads CASWTGDPRSYNEQFF. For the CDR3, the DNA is TGTGCCAGCTGGACTGGGGACCCCCGCTCCTACAATGAGCAGTTCTTC.

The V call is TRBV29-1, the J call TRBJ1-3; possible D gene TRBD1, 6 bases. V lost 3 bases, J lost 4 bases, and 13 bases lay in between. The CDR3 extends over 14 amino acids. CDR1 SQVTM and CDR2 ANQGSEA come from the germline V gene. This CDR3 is CSVDAGARGNTIYF. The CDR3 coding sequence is TGCAGCGTTGACGCAGGGGCTCGGGGAAACACCATATATTTT.

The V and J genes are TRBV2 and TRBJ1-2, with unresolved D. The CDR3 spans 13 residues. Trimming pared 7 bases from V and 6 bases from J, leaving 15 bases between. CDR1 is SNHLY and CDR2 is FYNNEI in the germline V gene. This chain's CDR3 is CASIPTELNGYTF. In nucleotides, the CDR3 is TGTGCCAGCATCCCGACGGAATTAAATGGCTACACCTTC.

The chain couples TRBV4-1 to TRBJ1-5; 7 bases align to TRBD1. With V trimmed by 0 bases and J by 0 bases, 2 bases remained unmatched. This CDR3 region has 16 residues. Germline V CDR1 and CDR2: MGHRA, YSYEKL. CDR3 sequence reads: CASSQDQGDSNQPQHF. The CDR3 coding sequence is TGCGCCAGCAGCCAAGATCAGGGGGATAGCAATCAGCCCCAGCATTTT.